This entry describes one T cell receptor beta chain. Its antigen is not known. The sample comes from a study of beta chain features in type 1 diabetes. Study-level information: Age, gender, cell numbers and subset yield matched between patients and controls. Taken together, all samples contributed nearly 110 million examined sorted cells.

This CDR3 has 15 amino acids. Germline V gene lookup returns CDR1 SGHRS and CDR2 YFSETQ. V was trimmed by 2 bases and J by 2 bases, leaving 11 bases between them. Every single donor gave one heparinised blood draw, and these averaged around 110 mL. Overall study findings and caveats: A PCR bias possibly favoring shorter templates would apply equally to patients and controls.

Isolated RNA was reverse transcribed in full, so expressed TCRB transcripts were sequenced. Profiled with immunoSEQ multiplex PCR; TCRdb holds only in-frame clones, not every one. The sample shows roughly 250,000 clones, about 9.3% of them seen only once. The genes are TRBV5-1 and TRBJ2-1, with D possibly being TRBD2 (6 bases). The sequencing input was naive CD4+ T cells from blood. This clonotype was sampled from a woman between 18 and 30 years old in good health. The DNA of the CDR3 is TGCGCCAGCAGCTTTGGCGGGATCACCTACAATGAGCAGTTCTTC. Residues: CASSFGGITYNEQFF.